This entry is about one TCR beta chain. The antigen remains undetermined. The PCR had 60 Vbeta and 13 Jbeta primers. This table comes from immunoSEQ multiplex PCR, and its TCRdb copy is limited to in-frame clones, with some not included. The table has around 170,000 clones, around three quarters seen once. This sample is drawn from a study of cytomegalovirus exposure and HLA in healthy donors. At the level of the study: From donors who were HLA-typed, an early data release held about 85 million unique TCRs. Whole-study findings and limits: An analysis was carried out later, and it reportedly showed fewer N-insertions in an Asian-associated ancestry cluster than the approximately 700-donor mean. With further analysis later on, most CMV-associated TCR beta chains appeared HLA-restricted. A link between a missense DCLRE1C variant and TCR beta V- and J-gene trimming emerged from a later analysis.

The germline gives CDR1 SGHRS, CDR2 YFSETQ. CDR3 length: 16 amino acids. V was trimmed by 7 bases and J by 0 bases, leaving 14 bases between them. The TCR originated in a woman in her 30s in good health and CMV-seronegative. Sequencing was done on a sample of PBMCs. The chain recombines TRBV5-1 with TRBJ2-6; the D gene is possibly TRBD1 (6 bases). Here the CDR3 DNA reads TGCGCCAGCGCGAGACAGGTCCTCTCTGGGGCCAACGTCCTGACTTTC. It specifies CASARQVLSGANVLTF.